This TCR beta chain was found in a study of shared clonotypes between healthy human individuals. The study's findings and limits: Several donors held about 5% of naive CD4 clonotypes in common. Rarefaction gave evidence that sorted-subset sequencing remained incomplete despite large depth.

TCRdb's table, derived via immunoSEQ multiplex PCR, lists solely in-frame clones and lacks some. The table records some 1 million clones, about three quarters of them present only once. About this clone: What it binds is unknown. The identical CDR3 is also encoded by other nucleotide sequences in the sample.

Naive CD45RA+ and memory CD45RA-negative subsets were split from CD4+ cells. V trimming: 3 bases; J trimming: 5 bases; junction bases outside the gene matches: 6. The CDR3 length is 14 residues. Germline V gene data show CDR1 as SGHRS and CDR2 as YFSETQ. This clonotype was obtained from a man aged 18 to 29 in good health. The sequenced sample consisted of memory CD4+ T cells sorted from blood. The subset denotes: CD45RA-negative fraction. J is TRBJ2-5 and V is TRBV5-1, with 8 bases identical to TRBD2. CDR3 DNA sequence: TGCGCCAGCAGCTCCCGGGGCGGGGGGGAGACCCAGTACTTC. Its translation: CASSSRGGGETQYF.